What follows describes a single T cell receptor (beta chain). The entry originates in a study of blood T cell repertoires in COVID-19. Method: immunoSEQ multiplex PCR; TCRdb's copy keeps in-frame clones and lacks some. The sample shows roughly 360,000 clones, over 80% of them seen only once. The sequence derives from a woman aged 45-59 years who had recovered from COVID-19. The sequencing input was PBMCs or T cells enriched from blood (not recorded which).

CDR3 in amino acids: CASSQDSRTGWEGEAFF. CDR3 coding DNA: TGTGCCAGCAGTCAAGACTCCCGGACAGGGTGGGAGGGTGAAGCTTTCTTT. The V and J genes are TRBV27 and TRBJ1-1, with TRBD1 identical over 8 bases. The germline CDR1 and CDR2 sequences are MNHEY and SMNVEV (reference sequence). The CDR3 has 17 residues. After removal of 5 bases from V and 7 bases from J, the junction contained 18 bases not matched to a gene.